This T cell receptor beta chain emerged from a study of blood T cell repertoires in COVID-19. On the study more broadly: Material from acute and convalescent COVID-19 was sourced from the United States, Italy and Spain. PBMCs, B-cell-depleted T cells, or T cells provided the cDNA or gDNA that made up the material.

Original methodology: Reference gene primer amplification yielded estimated nucleated cell counts. Clones were sequenced by immunoSEQ multiplex PCR, and TCRdb holds only the in-frame ones, with some missing. The V and J calls and the clone size are those of that table, but D and trimming were determined from the DNA. The sample gives around 280,000 clones, around four fifths of which show up once; around 4.2% is in the top ten. The CDR3 totals 13 residues. CDR1 is MNHEY, CDR2 SVGAGI, per germline. V was trimmed by 0 bases and J by 5 bases, leaving 7 bases between them. Source material: peripheral blood. The receptor was isolated from a woman aged 45-65 years with active or convalescent COVID-19. This chain uses TRBV6-5 with TRBJ1-2; possible D gene TRBD1, 5 bases. The DNA of the CDR3 is TGTGCCAGCAGTTACTCCGGGGGATATGGCTACACCTTC. It encodes CASSYSGGYGYTF.